Listed below are T cell receptor beta chains from one sample, sequenced in a study of a mutant IDH1 vaccine in newly diagnosed glioma. The repertoire was sequenced with immunoSEQ multiplex PCR; TCRdb's copy has only in-frame clones and lacks some. The data hold some 70,000 clones, with 84% observed a single time. These receptors have no known antigen. The sequencing used PBMCs, collected from a glioma patient whose treatment included an IDH1 peptide vaccine. These receptors were obtained from a man between 18 and 35 years old with glioma. CDR3s leave out the opening cysteine and the closing phenylalanine or tryptophan. Not every row has a clone size; where given, it reads once, few, many or a size class.

clone size: medium-sized
J gene: TRBJ2-1
V gene: TRBV6-5
CDR3 protein: ASSWGRDNEQF

clone size: .
J gene: TRBJ2-7
V gene: TRBV19
CDR3 protein: ASSTKRQGVSYEQY

clone size: .
J gene: TRBJ1-1
V gene: TRBV9
CDR3 protein: ASSPYVTGGPEAF

clone size: .
J gene: TRBJ2-1
V gene: TRBV7-9
CDR3 protein: AIPNLGREGRPWF

clone size: .
J gene: TRBJ1-4
V gene: TRBV18
CDR3 protein: ASSPLGGATNEKLF

clone size: .
J gene: TRBJ2-2
V gene: TRBV30
CDR3 protein: AWRLHTGELF

clone size: .
J gene: TRBJ2-4
V gene: TRBV19
CDR3 protein: ASTGGGGFDIQY

clone size: .
J gene: TRBJ2-5
V gene: TRBV7-2
CDR3 protein: ASSLGLFTGRKETQY

clone size: .
J gene: TRBJ1-1
V gene: TRBV7-9
CDR3 protein: ASTPQGSTEAF

clone size: once
J gene: TRBJ2-3
V gene: TRBV7-9
CDR3 protein: ASSLWGTDTQY

clone size: .
J gene: TRBJ1-5
V gene: TRBV7-6
CDR3 protein: ASSLLTGRGDQPQH

clone size: .
J gene: TRBJ1-2
V gene: TRBV27
CDR3 protein: ASSVTGNYGYT

clone size: .
J gene: TRBJ1-5
V gene: TRBV4-3
CDR3 protein: ASSQDRGDGGQPQH

clone size: .
J gene: TRBJ2-4
V gene: TRBV28
CDR3 protein: ASSLRAMAKNIQY

clone size: .
J gene: TRBJ2-7
V gene: TRBV6-5
CDR3 protein: ASRDLTGSSYEQY

clone size: .
J gene: TRBJ2-1
V gene: TRBV9
CDR3 protein: ASSVGRGGLWDEQF

clone size: .
J gene: TRBJ1-4
V gene: TRBV30
CDR3 protein: AWTRERTEKLF

clone size: .
J gene: TRBJ2-7
V gene: TRBV6-1
CDR3 protein: ASSEMVLVSYEQY

clone size: .
J gene: TRBJ1-3
V gene: TRBV28
CDR3 protein: ASMREAGSGNTIY

clone size: .
J gene: TRBJ1-5
V gene: TRBV2
CDR3 protein: ASSEFRGRSNQPQH

clone size: .
J gene: TRBJ2-7
V gene: TRBV6-5
CDR3 protein: ASSPTGLYRFEQY

clone size: .
J gene: TRBJ1-1
V gene: TRBV27
CDR3 protein: ASSFSLTERTEAF

clone size: .
J gene: TRBJ2-2
V gene: TRBV10-3
CDR3 protein: AISERGFGELF

clone size: .
J gene: TRBJ2-3
V gene: TRBV6-4
CDR3 protein: ASSGPGGTQY

clone size: .
J gene: TRBJ2-5
V gene: TRBV5-6
CDR3 protein: ASSPRGWAQETQY

clone size: .
J gene: TRBJ2-7
V gene: TRBV5-1
CDR3 protein: ASSTGTGGFGLEQY

clone size: .
J gene: TRBJ2-1
V gene: TRBV4-2
CDR3 protein: ASRGASYNEQF

clone size: .
J gene: TRBJ2-5
V gene: TRBV6-5
CDR3 protein: ASSSVLEGTQY

clone size: .
J gene: TRBJ1-1
V gene: TRBV5-6
CDR3 protein: ASSFAGFGKNTEAF

clone size: .
J gene: TRBJ1-2
V gene: TRBV11-3
CDR3 protein: ASSLGPGNYGYT

clone size: .
J gene: TRBJ1-5
V gene: TRBV9
CDR3 protein: ASSVGAGNQPQH

clone size: .
J gene: TRBJ1-1
V gene: TRBV6-1
CDR3 protein: ASSEVGGTTEAF

clone size: .
J gene: TRBJ2-2
V gene: TRBV6-4
CDR3 protein: ASSDSFGGELF

clone size: .
J gene: TRBJ1-2
V gene: TRBV6-1
CDR3 protein: ASSQMDRGYGYT

clone size: .
J gene: TRBJ1-1
V gene: TRBV6-1
CDR3 protein: ASRTGSVTEAF

clone size: .
J gene: TRBJ1-2
V gene: TRBV4-1
CDR3 protein: ASSFPESLGLYGYT

clone size: .
J gene: TRBJ2-5
V gene: TRBV9
CDR3 protein: ASSVQGSVGETQY

clone size: .
J gene: TRBJ1-2
V gene: TRBV13
CDR3 protein: ASSLWTGGAYGYT

clone size: .
J gene: TRBJ2-2
V gene: TRBV19
CDR3 protein: ASSTRVTGELF

clone size: .
J gene: TRBJ2-1
V gene: TRBV6-5
CDR3 protein: ASSSVAGREQF

clone size: few
J gene: TRBJ2-1
V gene: TRBV2
CDR3 protein: ASNGLAGDSNEQF

clone size: .
J gene: TRBJ2-6
V gene: TRBV7-3
CDR3 protein: ASSLLGDLGANVLT